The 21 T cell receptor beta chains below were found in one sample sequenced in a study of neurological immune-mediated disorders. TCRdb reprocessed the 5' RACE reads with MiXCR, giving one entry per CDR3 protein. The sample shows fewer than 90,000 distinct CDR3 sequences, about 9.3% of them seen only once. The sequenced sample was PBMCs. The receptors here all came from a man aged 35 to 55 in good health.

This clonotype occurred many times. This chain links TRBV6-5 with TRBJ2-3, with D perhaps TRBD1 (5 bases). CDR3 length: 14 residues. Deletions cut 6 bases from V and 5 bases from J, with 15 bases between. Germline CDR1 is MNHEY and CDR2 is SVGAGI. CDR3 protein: CASSLGVFRDTQYF. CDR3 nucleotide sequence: TGTGCCAGCAGCCTAGGGGTGTTTCGAGATACGCAGTATTTT.

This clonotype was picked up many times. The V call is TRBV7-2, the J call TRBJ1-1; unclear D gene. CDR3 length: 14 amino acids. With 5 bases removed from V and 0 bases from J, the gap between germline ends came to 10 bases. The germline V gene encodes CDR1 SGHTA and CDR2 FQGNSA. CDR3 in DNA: TGTGCCAGCAGCCCCGGCCCCTTGAACACTGAAGCTTTCTTT. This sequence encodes CASSPGPLNTEAFF.

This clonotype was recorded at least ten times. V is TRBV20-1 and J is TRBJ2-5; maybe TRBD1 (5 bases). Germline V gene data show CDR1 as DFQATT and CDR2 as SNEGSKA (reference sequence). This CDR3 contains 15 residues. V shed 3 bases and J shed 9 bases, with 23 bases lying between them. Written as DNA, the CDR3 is TGCAGTGCTAGGGGGCCACAGGTCCAATTTGAGGCCCAGTACTTC. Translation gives CSARGPQVQFEAQYF.

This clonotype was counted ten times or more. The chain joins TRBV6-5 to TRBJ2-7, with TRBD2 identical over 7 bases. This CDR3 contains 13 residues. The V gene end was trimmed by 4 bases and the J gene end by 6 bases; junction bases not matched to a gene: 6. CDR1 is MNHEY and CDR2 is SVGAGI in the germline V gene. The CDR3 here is CASSSGGSREQYF. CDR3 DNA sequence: TGTGCCAGCAGTTCCGGCGGGAGTCGCGAGCAGTACTTC.

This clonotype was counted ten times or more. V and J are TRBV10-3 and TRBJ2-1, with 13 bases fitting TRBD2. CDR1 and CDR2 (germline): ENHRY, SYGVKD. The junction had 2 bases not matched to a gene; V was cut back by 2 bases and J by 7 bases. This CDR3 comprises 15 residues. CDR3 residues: CAISEPGLAGNEQFF. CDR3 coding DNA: TGTGCCATCAGTGAGCCGGGACTAGCGGGAAATGAGCAGTTCTTC.

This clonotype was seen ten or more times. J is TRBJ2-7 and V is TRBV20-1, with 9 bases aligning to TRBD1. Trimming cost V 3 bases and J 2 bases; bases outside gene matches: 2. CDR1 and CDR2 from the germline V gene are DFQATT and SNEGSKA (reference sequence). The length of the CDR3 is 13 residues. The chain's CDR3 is CSARGQGTYEQYF. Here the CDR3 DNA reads TGCAGTGCTAGGGGACAGGGCACCTACGAGCAGTACTTC.

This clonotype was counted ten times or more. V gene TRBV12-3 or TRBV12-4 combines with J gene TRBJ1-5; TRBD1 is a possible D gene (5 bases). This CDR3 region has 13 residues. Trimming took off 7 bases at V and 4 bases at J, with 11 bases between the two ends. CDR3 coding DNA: TGTGCCAGCACTCGGGCAGGGAATCAGCCCCAGCATTTT. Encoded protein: CASTRAGNQPQHF.

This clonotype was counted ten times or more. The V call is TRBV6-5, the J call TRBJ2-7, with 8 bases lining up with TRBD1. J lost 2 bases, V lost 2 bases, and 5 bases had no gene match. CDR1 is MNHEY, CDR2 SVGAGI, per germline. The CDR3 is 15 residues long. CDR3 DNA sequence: TGTGCCAGCAGTTACGGTTCAGGGGGCGCCTACGAGCAGTACTTC. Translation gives CASSYGSGGAYEQYF.

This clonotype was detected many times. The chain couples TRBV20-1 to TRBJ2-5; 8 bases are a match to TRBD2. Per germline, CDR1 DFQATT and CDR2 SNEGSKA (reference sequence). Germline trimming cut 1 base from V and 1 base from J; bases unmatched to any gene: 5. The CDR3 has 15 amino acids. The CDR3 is CSARAPRGGQETQYF. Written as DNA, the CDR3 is TGCAGTGCTAGAGCTCCCCGGGGGGGCCAAGAGACCCAGTACTTC.

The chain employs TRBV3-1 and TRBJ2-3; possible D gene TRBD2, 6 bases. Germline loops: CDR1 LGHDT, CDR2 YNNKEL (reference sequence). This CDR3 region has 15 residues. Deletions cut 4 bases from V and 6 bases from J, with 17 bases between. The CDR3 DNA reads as TGTGCCAGCAGCCTCGGATCCTTCGGAGGGGATACGCAGTATTTT. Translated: CASSLGSFGGDTQYF.

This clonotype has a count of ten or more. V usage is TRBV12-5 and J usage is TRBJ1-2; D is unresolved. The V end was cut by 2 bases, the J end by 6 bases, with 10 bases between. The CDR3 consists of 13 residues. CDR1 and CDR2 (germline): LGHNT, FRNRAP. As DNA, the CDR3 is TGTGCTAGTGGTTTGATCCTGCGGGATGGCTACACCTTC. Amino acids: CASGLILRDGYTF.

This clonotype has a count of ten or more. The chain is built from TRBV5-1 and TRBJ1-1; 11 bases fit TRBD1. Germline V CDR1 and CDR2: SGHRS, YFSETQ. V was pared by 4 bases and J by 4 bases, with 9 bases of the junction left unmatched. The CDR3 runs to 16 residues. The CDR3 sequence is CASSNAGTGGSTEAFF. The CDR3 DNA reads TGCGCCAGCAGCAACGCGGGGACAGGGGGAAGCACTGAAGCTTTCTTT. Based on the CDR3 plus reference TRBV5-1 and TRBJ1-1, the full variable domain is KAGVTQTPRYLIKTRGQQVTLSCSPISGHRSVSWYQQTPGQGLQFLFEYFSETQRNKGNFPGRFSGRQFSNSRSEMNVSTLELGDSALYLCASSNAGTGGSTEAFFGQGTRLTVV.

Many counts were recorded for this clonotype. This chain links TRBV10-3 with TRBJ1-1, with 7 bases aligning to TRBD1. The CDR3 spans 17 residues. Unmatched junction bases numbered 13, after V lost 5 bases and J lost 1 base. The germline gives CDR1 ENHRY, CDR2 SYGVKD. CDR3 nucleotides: TGTGCCATCAGTAAAGTACTAAGACAGGGTTCGAACACTGAAGCTTTCTTT. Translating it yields CAISKVLRQGSNTEAFF.

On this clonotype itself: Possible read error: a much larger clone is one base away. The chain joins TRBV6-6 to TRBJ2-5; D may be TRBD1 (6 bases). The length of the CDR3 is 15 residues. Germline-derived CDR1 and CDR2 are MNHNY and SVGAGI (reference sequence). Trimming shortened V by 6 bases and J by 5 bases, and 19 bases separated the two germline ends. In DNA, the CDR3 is TGTGCCAGCAGCCAAAAGGGGGTGAGAGGGGAGACCCAGTACTTC. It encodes CASSQKGVRGETQYF.

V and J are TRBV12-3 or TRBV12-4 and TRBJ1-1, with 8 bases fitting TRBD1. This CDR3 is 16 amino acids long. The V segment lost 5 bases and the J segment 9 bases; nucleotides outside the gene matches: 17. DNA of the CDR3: TGTGCCAGCAGTGACCTATTGAACAGGGGGTATCCGCAAGCTTTCTTT. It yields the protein CASSDLLNRGYPQAFF.

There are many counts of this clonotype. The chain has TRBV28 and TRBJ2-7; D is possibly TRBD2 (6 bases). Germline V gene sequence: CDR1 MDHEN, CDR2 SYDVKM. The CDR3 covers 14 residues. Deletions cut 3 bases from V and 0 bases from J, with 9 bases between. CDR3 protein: CASSFAGSSYEQYF. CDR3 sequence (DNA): TGTGCCAGCAGTTTTGCGGGAAGCTCCTACGAGCAGTACTTC.

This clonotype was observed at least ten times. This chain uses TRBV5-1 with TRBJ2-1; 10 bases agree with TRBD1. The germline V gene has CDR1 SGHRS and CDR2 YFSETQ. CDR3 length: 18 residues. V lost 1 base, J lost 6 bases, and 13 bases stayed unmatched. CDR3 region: CASSLPLIRTGGVNEQFF. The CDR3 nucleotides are TGCGCCAGCAGCTTGCCGCTTATAAGGACAGGGGGGGTCAATGAGCAGTTCTTC.

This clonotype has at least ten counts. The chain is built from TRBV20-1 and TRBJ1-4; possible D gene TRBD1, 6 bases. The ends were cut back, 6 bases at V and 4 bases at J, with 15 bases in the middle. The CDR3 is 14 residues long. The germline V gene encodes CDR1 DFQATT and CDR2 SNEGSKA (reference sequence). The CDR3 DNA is TGCAGTGCCCCCGCGGGGGCCCATAATGAAAAACTGTTTTTT. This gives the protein CSAPAGAHNEKLFF.

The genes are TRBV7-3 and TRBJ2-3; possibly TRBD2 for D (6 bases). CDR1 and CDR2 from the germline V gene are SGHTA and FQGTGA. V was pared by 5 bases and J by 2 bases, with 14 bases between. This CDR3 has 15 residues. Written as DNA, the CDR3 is TGTGCCAGCAGCCGCGGGACTTCTTCCACAGATACGCAGTATTTT. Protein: CASSRGTSSTDTQYF. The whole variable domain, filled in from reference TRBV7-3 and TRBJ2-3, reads GAGVSQTPSNKVTEKGKYVELRCDPISGHTALYWYRQSLGQGPEFLIYFQGTGAADDSGLPNDRFFAVRPEGSVSTLKIQRTERGDSAVYLCASSRGTSSTDTQYFGPGTRLTVL.

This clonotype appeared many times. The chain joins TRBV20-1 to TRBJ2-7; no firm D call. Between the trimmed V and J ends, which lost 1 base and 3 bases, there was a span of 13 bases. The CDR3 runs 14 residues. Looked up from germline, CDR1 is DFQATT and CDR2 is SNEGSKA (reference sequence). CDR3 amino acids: CSARGDPPLYEQYF. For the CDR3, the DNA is TGCAGTGCTAGAGGGGATCCGCCCCTCTACGAGCAGTACTTC.

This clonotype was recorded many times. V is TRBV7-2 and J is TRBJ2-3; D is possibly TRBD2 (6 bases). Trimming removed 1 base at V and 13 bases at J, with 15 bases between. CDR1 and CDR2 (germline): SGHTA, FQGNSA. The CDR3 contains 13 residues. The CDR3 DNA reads TGTGCCAGCAGCTTAGGGCCTAGTGGAGGGGAGTATTTT. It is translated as CASSLGPSGGEYF.